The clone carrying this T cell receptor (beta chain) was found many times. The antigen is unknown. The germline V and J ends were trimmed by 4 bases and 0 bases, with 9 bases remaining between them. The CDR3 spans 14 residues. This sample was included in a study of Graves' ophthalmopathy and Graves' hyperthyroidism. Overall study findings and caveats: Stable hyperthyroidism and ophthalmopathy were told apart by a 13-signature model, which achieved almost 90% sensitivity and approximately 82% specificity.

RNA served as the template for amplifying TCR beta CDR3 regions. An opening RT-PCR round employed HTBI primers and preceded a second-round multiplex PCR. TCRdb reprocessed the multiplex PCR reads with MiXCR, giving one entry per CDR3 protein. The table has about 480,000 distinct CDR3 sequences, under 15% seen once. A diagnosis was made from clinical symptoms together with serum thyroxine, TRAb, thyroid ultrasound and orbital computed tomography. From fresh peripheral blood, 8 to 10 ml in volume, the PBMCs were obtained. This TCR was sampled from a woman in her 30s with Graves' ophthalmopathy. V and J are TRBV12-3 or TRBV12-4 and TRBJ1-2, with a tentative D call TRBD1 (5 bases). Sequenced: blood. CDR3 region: CASSYHRSNYGYTF. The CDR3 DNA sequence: TGTGCCAGCAGTTATCACAGGTCTAACTATGGCTACACCTTC.